These T cell receptor beta chains were read from a single sample in a study of T cells in Graves' hyperthyroidism and ophthalmopathy. TCRdb redid the calling of the multiplex PCR reads with MiXCR, one entry per CDR3 protein. The data hold 300,000 to 450,000 distinct CDR3 sequences, with 25% observed a single time. The sequenced material came from blood. Receptors originate from a middle-aged man with Graves' hyperthyroidism. Each CDR3 is given with its conserved first and last residue. D genes are given only for firm matches. Clone size appears in some rows only: once, few, many, or a class for an expanded clone.

clone_size	d_call	v_call	j_call	cdr3_nt	cdr3_aa
few	TRBD2	TRBV7-2	TRBJ2-3	TGTGCCAGCAGCTTAGGTTGGGGGGGGGATACGCAGTATTTT	CASSLGWGGDTQYF
many	NA	TRBV5-1	TRBJ2-3	TGCGCCAGCAGCTTGAACGGGGCAGGCACAGATACGCAGTATTTT	CASSLNGAGTDTQYF
NA	NA	TRBV5-1	TRBJ2-4	TGCGCCAGCAGCGTCCAGGGGAGGGACATTCAGTACTTC	CASSVQGRDIQYF
NA	NA	TRBV29-1	TRBJ2-5	TGCAGCGTTATAGCTTTTGAGACCCAGTACTTC	CSVIAFETQYF
NA	NA	TRBV27	TRBJ2-7	TGTGCCAGCAGTCGCTTCGGACAGCACGCTGGGCAGTACTTC	CASSRFGQHAGQYF
NA	NA	TRBV29-1	TRBJ2-3	TGCGGCGCCAGGCCAGGCTCCACAGATACGCAGTATTTT	CGARPGSTDTQYF
many	TRBD1	TRBV11-2	TRBJ2-1	TGTGCCAGCAGCTTAGGTGGGACAGGGCTCAATGAGCAGTTCTTC	CASSLGGTGLNEQFF
many	NA	TRBV2	TRBJ1-4	TGTGCCAGCAGTGCCCAGGGACTTAATGAAAAACTGTTTTTT	CASSAQGLNEKLFF
NA	TRBD2	TRBV13	TRBJ2-3	TGTGCCAGCACCACTAGCGGGAGGGTCACAGATACGCAGTATTTT	CASTTSGRVTDTQYF
many	NA	TRBV2	TRBJ2-1	TGTGCCAGCAGTGAATATAGGGACAATGAGCAGTTCTTC	CASSEYRDNEQFF
many	TRBD1	TRBV28	TRBJ1-1	TGTGCCAGCAGTCCTCAGACAGGGTTGACCACTGAAGCTTTCTTT	CASSPQTGLTTEAFF
NA	TRBD2	TRBV6-5	TRBJ2-3	TGTGCCAGCAGTTACTCGACTAGCGGGAGTACAGATACGCAGTATTTT	CASSYSTSGSTDTQYF
NA	NA	TRBV19	TRBJ2-3	TGTGCCAATAGGGGACTTCGTGCTAGCACAGATACGCAGTATTTT	CANRGLRASTDTQYF
once	NA	TRBV12-3/TRBV12-4	TRBJ2-7	TGTGCCAGCAGCTTCGACGGGATGGGGACCTACGAGCAGTACTTC	CASSFDGMGTYEQYF
NA	NA	TRBV29-1	TRBJ2-5	TGCAGCGTCGACAGGCGGGAGACCCAGTACTTC	CSVDRRETQYF
NA	NA	TRBV7-8	TRBJ1-1	TGTGCCAGCAGCCCCCCTGAGCGGAACACTGAAGCTTTCTTT	CASSPPERNTEAFF
NA	NA	TRBV20-1	TRBJ1-4	TGCAGTGCTCTACTTGCAACTAATGAAAAACTGTTTTTT	CSALLATNEKLFF
many	NA	TRBV7-2	TRBJ2-1	TGTGCCAGCAGCTTAGCGGGGGAACCGGGTCGTGGGTACAATGAGCAGTTCTTC	CASSLAGEPGRGYNEQFF
few	TRBD2	TRBV27	TRBJ2-1	TGTGCCAGCAGTATCAGTCCGGGACTAAATTACAATGAGCAGTTCTTC	CASSISPGLNYNEQFF
NA	NA	TRBV5-6	TRBJ1-4	TGTGCCAGCAGCTTGTCCCGGATTGATGAAAAACTGTTTTTT	CASSLSRIDEKLFF
NA	TRBD2	TRBV7-2	TRBJ2-7	TGTGCCAGCAGCCAAGAGAGGGAGGGGCCCTACGAGCAGTACTTC	CASSQEREGPYEQYF
few	TRBD2	TRBV9	TRBJ2-1	TGTGCCAGCAGCGTGGCGGGAGATCTATACGATGAGCAGTTCTTC	CASSVAGDLYDEQFF
NA	NA	TRBV7-2	TRBJ1-5	TGTGCCAGCAGCTTAGTGTCAGGGAGCAATCAGCCCCAGCATTTT	CASSLVSGSNQPQHF
many	TRBD2	TRBV7-3	TRBJ2-3	TGTGCCAGCAGCTTAGGACCGGGAGGGCCAGCAGATACGCAGTATTTT	CASSLGPGGPADTQYF
NA	NA	TRBV19	TRBJ2-6	TGTGCCAGTAGTCGTGGGGGCGAGGCTGGGGCCAACGTCCTGACTTTC	CASSRGGEAGANVLTF
NA	NA	TRBV6-1	TRBJ2-1	TGTGCCAGCACTCCGGGACCGCCAGCCTACAATGAGCAGTTCTTC	CASTPGPPAYNEQFF
few	TRBD1	TRBV7-9	TRBJ1-2	TGTGCCAGCAGTCGGGGACAGGGTGGCTATGGCTACACCTTC	CASSRGQGGYGYTF
many	TRBD2	TRBV12-3/TRBV12-4	TRBJ2-3	TGTGCCAGCAGTTTTACGCTAGCGGGAGTAGGGTTCGGAGATACGCAGTATTTT	CASSFTLAGVGFGDTQYF
NA	TRBD1	TRBV29-1	TRBJ1-1	TGCAGCGTAGCTACAGGGGCGGTGAACACTGAAGCTTTCTTT	CSVATGAVNTEAFF
NA	NA	TRBV5-1	TRBJ2-3	TGCGCCAGCAGTACAGCTTTCGATACGCAGTATTTT	CASSTAFDTQYF
many	TRBD1	TRBV6-2/TRBV6-3	TRBJ2-3	TGTGCCAGCAGAGTCGGACAGGGACGAGGAGATACGCAGTATTTT	CASRVGQGRGDTQYF
NA	NA	TRBV12-3/TRBV12-4	TRBJ2-5	TGTGCCAGCAGTTTATTTTGGCAAGAAGAGACCCAGTACTTC	CASSLFWQEETQYF
NA	NA	TRBV7-6	TRBJ1-4	TGTGCCAGCAGCTTAAGGGACACAACTAATGAAAAACTGTTTTTT	CASSLRDTTNEKLFF
many	TRBD1	TRBV2	TRBJ2-5	TGTGCCAGCAGTACCGGACAGGGGCTTACCCAAGAGACCCAGTACTTC	CASSTGQGLTQETQYF
NA	NA	TRBV3-1	TRBJ2-2	TGTGCCAGCAGCCAACTCGAACGGAACACCGGGGAGCTGTTTTTT	CASSQLERNTGELFF
many	TRBD1	TRBV29-1	TRBJ2-5	TGCAGCGTTGAAGATCCTCAGCGGGACAGGGGGCGTGAGACCCAGTACTTC	CSVEDPQRDRGRETQYF
few	NA	TRBV6-5	TRBJ2-5	TGTGCCAGCAGTTTCCGGGACGGCGAAGAGACCCAGTACTTC	CASSFRDGEETQYF
NA	TRBD1	TRBV5-1	TRBJ2-1	TGTGCCAGCAGCGCTGGACAGGGTAGTAGCAATGAGCAGTTCTTC	CASSAGQGSSNEQFF
many	NA	TRBV3-1	TRBJ1-1	TGTGCCAGCAGCCAAGTTCAAATGGGGGGCACTGAAGCTTTCTTT	CASSQVQMGGTEAFF
few	TRBD2	TRBV3-1	TRBJ2-3	TGTGCCAGCAGCCGACTAGCGGGAGGGGGATATGACACAGATACGCAGTATTTT	CASSRLAGGGYDTDTQYF
few	NA	TRBV6-5	TRBJ1-1	TGTGCCAGCAGTTACTGGGGCGGAGGGTCGGACACTGAAGCTTTCTTT	CASSYWGGGSDTEAFF
NA	NA	TRBV5-1	TRBJ2-1	TGCGCCAGCAGCTTACACAGAGAAGAGCAGTTCTTC	CASSLHREEQFF
many	TRBD2	TRBV11-2	TRBJ2-5	TGTGCCAGCAGCCAATCTAGCGGGTTGCAAGAGACCCAGTACTTC	CASSQSSGLQETQYF
few	NA	TRBV18	TRBJ1-1	TGTGCCAGCTCACCATTGGGGGCAGCTGAAGCTTTCTTT	CASSPLGAAEAFF
NA	NA	TRBV5-1	TRBJ2-5	TGCGCCAGCAGCTTGATGGCAGAAGAGACCCAGTACTTC	CASSLMAEETQYF
few	TRBD2	TRBV30	TRBJ2-1	TGTGCCTGGAGTGTCGGACTAGAGGTTAATGAGCAGTTCTTC	CAWSVGLEVNEQFF
many	TRBD2	TRBV28	TRBJ2-5	TGTGCCAGCAGTACACCGACTAGCGGAAAAGAGACCCAGTACTTC	CASSTPTSGKETQYF
NA	NA	TRBV30	TRBJ2-1	TGTGCCTGGAGTGTACCCCGTAATGAGCAGTTCTTC	CAWSVPRNEQFF
many	NA	TRBV7-8	TRBJ2-3	TGTGCCAGCAGCCCTCGGGCGGGTCTCCCGGGGACAGATACGCAGTATTTT	CASSPRAGLPGTDTQYF
NA	TRBD2	TRBV2	TRBJ2-5	TGTGCCAGCTCCCCCGGGGGACTAGCGGGAGAGACCCAGTACTTC	CASSPGGLAGETQYF
NA	TRBD1	TRBV28	TRBJ1-2	TGTGCCAGCAGTGACAGGGAAGGCTACACCTTC	CASSDREGYTF
many	NA	TRBV12-3/TRBV12-4	TRBJ2-5	TGTGCCAGCGGGGTCCCCGAGACCCAGTACTTC	CASGVPETQYF
many	NA	TRBV20-1	TRBJ2-7	TGCAGTGCTAGAGTTCCCCCGGGAAGCAAAGGTGGAGGGCACGAGCAGTACTTC	CSARVPPGSKGGGHEQYF
NA	NA	TRBV30	TRBJ2-7	TGTGCCTGGGGCAGGGTAAACGAGCAGTACTTC	CAWGRVNEQYF
NA	TRBD1	TRBV4-1	TRBJ2-7	TGCGCCAGCAGCCAGATACGGGACAGGGCCTACGAGCAGTACTTC	CASSQIRDRAYEQYF
many	TRBD2	TRBV7-2	TRBJ2-7	TGTGCCAGCAGCTCCTCAGCTAGCGGGAGATACGAGCAGTACTTC	CASSSSASGRYEQYF
many	NA	TRBV2	TRBJ2-7	TGTGCCAGCAGTGTTACGGGTTCCCCCTCCTACGAGCAGTACTTC	CASSVTGSPSYEQYF
few	NA	TRBV10-3	TRBJ1-5	TGTGCCATCAGTGAGGGGGTAGGGAACCAGCCCCAGCATTTT	CAISEGVGNQPQHF